The 16 T cell receptor beta chains listed next were all sequenced from one sample in a study of blood T cell repertoires in COVID-19 (TCRdb year 2020). The protocol used for the library was the immunoSEQ multiplex PCR assay. TCRdb's version of the immuneACCESS table is confined to in-frame rearrangements and falls short of the full clone set. An unresolved V gene accounts for under half of the shortfall where checked; the remainder is of unknown origin. The sample records more than 70,000 clones, 82% of which are singletons. The ten top clones hold under 35% of the sample. Sequenced sample: peripheral blood. The receptors here all came from a human donor in a cohort sampled during active COVID-19.

This chain uses TRBV30 with TRBJ1-5; maybe TRBD1 (5 bases). V lost 1 base, J lost 5 bases, and 12 bases lay in between. Germline-derived CDR1 and CDR2 are GTSNPN and SVGIG (reference sequence). This CDR3 contains 14 residues. CDR3 bases: TGTGCCTGGAGTGGCATTCAAGGGGATCAGCCCCAGCATTTT. Residues: CAWSGIQGDQPQHF.

This chain uses TRBV18 with TRBJ2-7; 7 bases align to TRBD1. The CDR3 is 14 residues long. Germline loops: CDR1 KGHSH, CDR2 LQKENI. The V and J ends lost 3 bases and 5 bases, in that order; junction bases with no gene match: 7. The CDR3 region is CASSPDRVENEQYF. CDR3 bases: TGTGCCAGCTCACCTGACAGGGTCGAGAACGAGCAGTACTTC.

The chain carries TRBV5-1 and TRBJ1-1; D unresolved. V was cut by 0 bases and J by 0 bases, with 9 bases left in between. The CDR3 sequence is 15 residues long. Germline V gene lookup returns CDR1 SGHRS and CDR2 YFSETQ. The CDR3 DNA reads as TGCGCCAGCAGCTTGGAGGGAGCGATGAACACTGAAGCTTTCTTT. Translating gives CASSLEGAMNTEAFF.

This clone has a single count. The rearrangement joins TRBV7-3 to TRBJ2-2; D unresolved. Trimming removed 2 bases at V and 4 bases at J, with 5 bases between. CDR1 SGHTA and CDR2 FQGTGA come from the germline V gene. The CDR3 extends over 13 amino acids. The CDR3 is CASSLRLTGELFF. The CDR3 DNA is TGTGCCAGCAGCTTACGTCTCACCGGGGAGCTGTTTTTT.

This chain links TRBV28 with TRBJ1-4, with D perhaps TRBD1 (5 bases). Trimming removed 9 bases from V and 8 bases from J, with 16 bases in between. Germline loops: CDR1 MDHEN, CDR2 SYDVKM. The CDR3 runs 13 residues. The CDR3 is CARDTQAGEKLFF. The CDR3 DNA sequence: TGTGCCAGGGACACACAGGCGGGAGAAAAACTGTTTTTT.

This clone was found once. This chain uses TRBV3-1 (or the pseudogene TRBV3-2) with TRBJ1-6; D remains ambiguous. Germline V gene data show CDR1 as LGHDT and CDR2 as YNNKEL (reference sequence). Between the trimmed V and J ends, which lost 4 bases and 8 bases, there was a span of 12 bases. The CDR3 is made up of 14 amino acids. Written as DNA, the CDR3 is TGTGCCAGCAGCCGTTCTTTCCCCGATTCACCCCTCCACTTT. It yields the protein CASSRSFPDSPLHF.

The gene calls are TRBV28 and TRBJ2-7, with a tentative D call TRBD1 (6 bases). In germline, CDR1 is MDHEN, CDR2 SYDVKM. This CDR3 has 17 amino acids. With 3 bases removed from V and 1 base from J, the gap between germline ends came to 19 bases. CDR3 sequence reads: CASSFSLGDTGSYEQYF. The CDR3 bases are TGTGCCAGCAGTTTTTCCCTCGGGGACACCGGATCCTACGAGCAGTACTTC.

The rearrangement links TRBV10-1 to TRBJ2-1; tentatively, D is TRBD2 (6 bases). The germline CDR1 and CDR2 sequences are WNHNN and SYGVQD (reference sequence). The V and J ends lost 2 bases and 2 bases respectively, with 10 bases between them. This CDR3 spans 15 amino acids. CDR3 DNA sequence: TGCGCCAGCAGTGAGGGACTACCTCCCTACAATGAGCAGTTCTTC. Translation: CASSEGLPPYNEQFF.

This chain links TRBV30 with TRBJ2-1; unclear D gene. The germline V gene encodes CDR1 GTSNPN and CDR2 SVGIG (reference sequence). This CDR3 spans 11 amino acids. Deletions cut 7 bases from V and 4 bases from J, with 8 bases between. This CDR3 reads CAYSRYNEQFF. The CDR3 bases are TGTGCCTACTCTCGGTACAATGAGCAGTTCTTC.

The count of this clone is one. The J gene is TRBJ2-2, the V gene TRBV27; tentative D call: TRBD2 (7 bases). With 6 bases removed from V and 9 bases from J, the gap between germline ends came to 14 bases. Germline V gene data show CDR1 as MNHEY and CDR2 as SMNVEV (reference sequence). This CDR3 contains 13 residues. The CDR3 DNA follows: TGTGCCAGCAGCTGGGGGGGCTCAAGGGAGCTGTTTTTT. Protein: CASSWGGSRELFF.

This chain links TRBV9 with TRBJ2-1; a weak D match, TRBD2 (5 bases). The CDR3 totals 15 residues. V lost 4 bases and J lost 4, with 15 bases in between. Germline V gene sequence: CDR1 SGDLS, CDR2 YYNGEE. The CDR3 DNA is TGTGCCAGCAGCCCCCGGGGATACGGGTACAATGAGCAGTTCTTC. Protein sequence: CASSPRGYGYNEQFF.

The chain employs TRBV7-8 and TRBJ1-6; D unresolved. Germline CDR1 and CDR2: SGHVS and FQNEAQ. The CDR3 length is 14 residues. Trimming left V 2 bases short and J 6 bases short, with 8 bases between. The CDR3 DNA reads as TGTGCCAGCAGCTTATCAGGCTTTAATTCACCCCTCCACTTT. Amino acids: CASSLSGFNSPLHF.

A single count supports this clone. V gene TRBV19 combines with J gene TRBJ2-2; D unclear. CDR1 is LNHDA, CDR2 SQIVND, per germline (reference sequence). The CDR3 covers 13 residues. Trimming removed 5 bases at V and 7 bases at J, with 11 bases between. The CDR3 DNA reads TGTGCCAGTAGTGGCGCTGGGCTCGGGGAGCTGTTTTTT. It codes for CASSGAGLGELFF. Variable domain in full (rest from reference TRBV19 and TRBJ2-2): DGGITQSPKYLFRKEGQNVTLSCEQNLNHDAMYWYRQDPGQGLRLIYYSQIVNDFQKGDIAEGYSVSREKKESFPLTVTSAQKNPTAFYLCASSGAGLGELFFGEGSRLTVL.

The V gene is TRBV4-2, the J gene TRBJ2-7; possibly TRBD2 for D (6 bases). The CDR3 covers 16 residues. V lost 0 bases and J lost 2, with 14 bases in between. Germline CDR1 LGHNA, CDR2 YNFKEQ. The CDR3 DNA reads TGTGCCAGCAGCCAAGATCTGGGAGGAGCCACCTACGAGCAGTACTTC. Translating it yields CASSQDLGGATYEQYF.

V usage is TRBV27 and J usage is TRBJ1-4, with D uncertain. Between the trimmed V and J ends, which lost 2 bases and 5 bases, there was a span of 15 bases. Germline V gene data show CDR1 as MNHEY and CDR2 as SMNVEV (reference sequence). CDR3 length: 16 amino acids. The CDR3 protein is CASSLLRPGPNEKLFF. CDR3 coding DNA: TGTGCCAGCAGTTTACTTCGGCCAGGCCCCAATGAAAAACTGTTTTTT.

This chain uses TRBV6-1 with TRBJ1-1, with D perhaps TRBD1 (5 bases). With 2 bases removed from V and 10 bases from J, the gap between germline ends came to 17 bases. Germline lookup yields CDR1 MNHNS and CDR2 SASEGT. The CDR3 runs to 14 residues. The CDR3 protein is CASSETGRGVRAFF. Here the CDR3 DNA reads TGTGCCAGCAGTGAAACGGGGCGGGGGGTTCGAGCTTTCTTT.